This TCR beta chain stems from a study of blood T cell repertoires in COVID-19 (dated by TCRdb to the early 2020s). For context, the study as a whole: Collaborator samples came from the United States, Italy and Spain and covered acute and convalescent phases of COVID-19. The samples were drawn from two sources: the first 160 participants of the ongoing ImmuneRACE study, and 1,000 to 1,500 subjects contributed by 6 global collaborators. Sample metadata almost always included a de-identified subject ID, COVID-19 status, age in years and sex. A freely available public database, intended as a resource for researchers studying the immune response to SARS-CoV-2, is where the repertoires were released. The material from the prospective study consisted of cDNA or gDNA derived from T cells, B-cell-depleted T cells, or PBMCs. Deeply sampled blood TCRbeta repertoires from subjects exposed to, actively infected with, or recovered from COVID-19 were included in the dataset. Where HLA class I and class II types were available, the types were taken from metadata supplied by the sample provider, not from assay-based typing.

Collaborating institutions collected whole blood in K2EDTA tubes following their own protocols. For TCRbeta analysis, collaborators shipped samples in one of three forms: frozen whole blood, isolated PBMCs, or DNA extracted from either of those sample types. Remarks on this clone: Its antigen is unknown. The input lacks base qualities; no much larger clone sits a single base away.

TCRbeta CDR3 regions were amplified from genomic DNA by means of the immunoSEQ Assay, a bias-controlled multiplex PCR. Per the authors' processing: The number of nucleated cells in each sample was estimated from the amplification of reference gene primers within the assay. To quantify the absolute abundance of each unique TCRbeta CDR3 rearrangement, sequence reads were collapsed and filtered. For each sample, productive Simpson clonality was calculated as the square root of Simpson's diversity index over productive rearrangements. The immuneACCESS repertoire file appears here via TCRdb, limited to in-frame rearrangements. These files lack a portion of the clones; in checked studies, under half of the deficit traces to unresolved V genes, and the cause of the others is not known. That table furnishes V, J and clone size, whereas the DNA furnished D and trimming. For this sample the table gives 71,000 or so clones, of which approximately 90% were detected only once. The ten largest make up about 5.1% of the sample.

Broad study findings and their caveats: Clinical and demographic metadata were provided uncurated, with the amount varying by source and participant.

From cysteine to phenylalanine, the CDR3 is 16 amino acids long. Only CDR3 DNA remains: 48 bases, in frame from the first base. V lost 5 bases and J lost 1 base, and the count of bases not matched to a germline gene is 9. CDR1 is given as MNHEY and CDR2 as SMNVEV, both from the germline V gene (reference sequence). The TCR comes from a young woman with acute or convalescent COVID-19. Here the chain combines TRBV27 and TRBJ1-1; 8 middle bases align to TRBD1. Specimen: peripheral blood. The DNA sequence is given as TGTGCCAGCAGTAAAATATATGGACAGGGGAACACTGAAGCTTTCTTT. It specifies CASSKIYGQGNTEAFF.